The T cell receptor beta chain described here comes from a study of blood T cell repertoires in COVID-19. Study context: PBMCs, B-cell-depleted T cells, or T cells provided the cDNA or gDNA that made up the material.

Seattle patients were enrolled while actively infected and followed longitudinally. In the original analysis: Estimated nucleated cell counts came from reference gene primer amplification. Data came from immunoSEQ multiplex PCR; TCRdb stores just in-frame clones and leaves some out. V, J and clone size are those of that table, while D and trimming were read from the DNA. The sample carries around 230,000 clones, 85% to 90% recorded once. This CDR3 has 16 residues. Germline lookup yields CDR1 SGHRS and CDR2 YFSETQ. V shed 2 bases, J shed 2 bases, and the junction held 6 bases outside the gene matches. This receptor was taken from a man between 50 and 59 years old with COVID-19, enrolled during active disease. The chain uses TRBV5-1 and TRBJ2-7; 11 bases align to TRBD2. Sequenced: peripheral blood. CDR3 sequence (DNA): TGCGCCAGCAGCTTAACACCGACTAGCGGGGCCTACGAGCAGTACTTC. Residues: CASSLTPTSGAYEQYF.